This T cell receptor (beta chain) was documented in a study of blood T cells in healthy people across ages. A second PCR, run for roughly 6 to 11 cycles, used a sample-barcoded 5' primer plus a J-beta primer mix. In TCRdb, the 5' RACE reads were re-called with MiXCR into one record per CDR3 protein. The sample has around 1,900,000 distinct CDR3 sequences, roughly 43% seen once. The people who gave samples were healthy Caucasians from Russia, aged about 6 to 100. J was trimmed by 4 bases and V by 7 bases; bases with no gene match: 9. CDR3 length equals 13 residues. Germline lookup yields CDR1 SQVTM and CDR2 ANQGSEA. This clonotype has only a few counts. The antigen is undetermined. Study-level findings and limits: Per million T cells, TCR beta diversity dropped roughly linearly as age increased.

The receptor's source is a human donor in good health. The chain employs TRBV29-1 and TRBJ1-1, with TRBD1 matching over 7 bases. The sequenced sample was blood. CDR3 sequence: CSADQTGSTEAFF. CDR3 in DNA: TGCAGCGCTGACCAGACAGGGAGCACTGAAGCTTTCTTT. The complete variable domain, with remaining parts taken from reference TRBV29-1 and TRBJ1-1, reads SAVISQKPSRDICQRGTSLTIQCQVDSQVTMMFWYRQQPGQSLTLIATANQGSEATYESGFVIDKFPISRPNLTFSTLTVSNMSPEDSSIYLCSADQTGSTEAFFGQGTRLTVV.